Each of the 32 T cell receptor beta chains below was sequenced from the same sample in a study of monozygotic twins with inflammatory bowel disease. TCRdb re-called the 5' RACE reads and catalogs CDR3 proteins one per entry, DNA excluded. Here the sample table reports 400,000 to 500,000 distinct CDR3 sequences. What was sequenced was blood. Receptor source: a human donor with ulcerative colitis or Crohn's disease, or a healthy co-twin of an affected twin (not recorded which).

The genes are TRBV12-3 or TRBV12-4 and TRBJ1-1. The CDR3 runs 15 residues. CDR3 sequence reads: CASSLDHRMNTEAFF.

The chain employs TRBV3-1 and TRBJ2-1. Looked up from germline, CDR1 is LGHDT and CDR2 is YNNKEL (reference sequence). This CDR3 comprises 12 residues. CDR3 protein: CASSHLDNEQFF.

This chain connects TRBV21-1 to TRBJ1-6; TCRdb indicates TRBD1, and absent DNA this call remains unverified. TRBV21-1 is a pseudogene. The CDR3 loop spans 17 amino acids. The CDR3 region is CASSKGGNETFNSPLHF.

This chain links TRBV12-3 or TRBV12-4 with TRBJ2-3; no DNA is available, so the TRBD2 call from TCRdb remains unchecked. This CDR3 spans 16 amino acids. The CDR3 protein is CASSSQSQAVLDTQYF.

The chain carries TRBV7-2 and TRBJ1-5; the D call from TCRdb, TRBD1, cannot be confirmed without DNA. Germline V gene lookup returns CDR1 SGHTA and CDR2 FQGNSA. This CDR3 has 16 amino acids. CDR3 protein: CASSLSAVGFNQPQHF. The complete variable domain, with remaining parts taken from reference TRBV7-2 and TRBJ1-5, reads GAGVSQSPSNKVTEKGKDVELRCDPISGHTALYWYRQSLGQGLEFLIYFQGNSAPDKSGLPSDRFSAERTGGSVSTLTIQRTQQEDSAVYLCASSLSAVGFNQPQHFGDGTRLSIL.

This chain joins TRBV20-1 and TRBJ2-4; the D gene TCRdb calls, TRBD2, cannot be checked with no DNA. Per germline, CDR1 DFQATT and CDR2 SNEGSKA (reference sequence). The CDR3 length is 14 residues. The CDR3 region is CSARGTSGSNIQYF.

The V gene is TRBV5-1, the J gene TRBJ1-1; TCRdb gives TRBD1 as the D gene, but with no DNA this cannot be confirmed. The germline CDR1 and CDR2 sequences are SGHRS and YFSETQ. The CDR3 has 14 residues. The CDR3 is CASSPRTGDTEAFF.

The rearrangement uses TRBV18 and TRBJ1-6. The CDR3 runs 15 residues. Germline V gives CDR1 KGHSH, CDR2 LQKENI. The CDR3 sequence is CASSPSGQDNSPLHF.

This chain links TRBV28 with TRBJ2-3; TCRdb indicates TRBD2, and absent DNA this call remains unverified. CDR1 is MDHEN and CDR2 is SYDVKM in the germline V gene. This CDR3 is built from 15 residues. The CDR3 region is CASSPTSGSTDTQYF.

The chain's CDR3 is CAWRPGRMAHEQYF. This chain connects TRBV30 to TRBJ2-7; without DNA, the TCRdb call of TRBD1 cannot be checked. The CDR3 is 14 amino acids. Germline V lookup: CDR1 GTSNPN, CDR2 SVGIG (reference sequence).

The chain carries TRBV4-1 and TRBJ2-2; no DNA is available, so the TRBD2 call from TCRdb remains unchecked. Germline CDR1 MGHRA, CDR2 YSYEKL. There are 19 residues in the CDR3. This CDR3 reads CASSQRLAGALSNTGELFF.

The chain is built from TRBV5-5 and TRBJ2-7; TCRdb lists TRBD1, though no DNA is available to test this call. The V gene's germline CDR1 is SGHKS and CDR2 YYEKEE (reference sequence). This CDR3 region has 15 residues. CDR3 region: CASSQNPGPAYEQYF.

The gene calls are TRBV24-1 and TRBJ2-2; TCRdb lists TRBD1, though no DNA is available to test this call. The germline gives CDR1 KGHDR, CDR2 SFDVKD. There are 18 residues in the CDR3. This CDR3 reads CATSDLGTGVFGTGELFF.

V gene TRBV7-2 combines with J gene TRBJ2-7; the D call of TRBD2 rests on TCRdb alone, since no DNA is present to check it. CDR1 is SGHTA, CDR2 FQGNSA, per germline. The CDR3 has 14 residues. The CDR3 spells CASSSSRTTPEQYF.

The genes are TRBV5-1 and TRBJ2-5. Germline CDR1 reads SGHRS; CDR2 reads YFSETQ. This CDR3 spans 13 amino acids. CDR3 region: CASSLVRGETQYF.

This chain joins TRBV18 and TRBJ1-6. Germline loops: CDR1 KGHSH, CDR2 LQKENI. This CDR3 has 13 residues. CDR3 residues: CASSQRENSPLHF.

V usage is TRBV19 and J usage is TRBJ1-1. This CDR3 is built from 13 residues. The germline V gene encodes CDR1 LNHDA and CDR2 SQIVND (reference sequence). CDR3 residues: CASSEIMNTEAFF.

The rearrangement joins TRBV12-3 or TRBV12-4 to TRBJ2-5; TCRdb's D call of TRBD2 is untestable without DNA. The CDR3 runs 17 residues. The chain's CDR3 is CASSLGTSGGQGETQYF.

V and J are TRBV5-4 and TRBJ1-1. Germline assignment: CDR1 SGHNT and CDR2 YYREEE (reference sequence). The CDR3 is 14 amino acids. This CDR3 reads CASSLGRRNTEAFF. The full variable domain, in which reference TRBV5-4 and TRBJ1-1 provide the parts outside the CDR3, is ETGVTQSPTHLIKTRGQQVTLRCSSQSGHNTVSWYQQALGQGPQFIFQYYREEENGRGNFPPRFSGLQFPNYSSELNVNALELDDSALYLCASSLGRRNTEAFFGQGTRLTVV.

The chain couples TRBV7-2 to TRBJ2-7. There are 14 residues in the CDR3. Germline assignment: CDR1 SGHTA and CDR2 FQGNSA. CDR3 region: CASSLSGTSRGQYF.

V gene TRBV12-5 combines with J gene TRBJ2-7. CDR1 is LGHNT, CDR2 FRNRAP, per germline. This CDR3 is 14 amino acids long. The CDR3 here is CASGLGTGPGEQYF.

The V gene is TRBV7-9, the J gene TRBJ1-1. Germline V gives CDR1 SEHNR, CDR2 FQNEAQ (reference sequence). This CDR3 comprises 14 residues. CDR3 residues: CASSSDLANTEAFF.

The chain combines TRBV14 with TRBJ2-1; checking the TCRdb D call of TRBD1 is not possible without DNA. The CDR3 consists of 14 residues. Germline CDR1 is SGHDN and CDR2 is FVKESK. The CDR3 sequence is CASSQLGGRNEQFF.

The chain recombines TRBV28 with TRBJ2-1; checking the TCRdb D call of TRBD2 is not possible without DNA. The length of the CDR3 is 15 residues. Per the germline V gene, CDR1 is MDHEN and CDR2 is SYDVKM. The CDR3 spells CASTADQARYNEQFF.

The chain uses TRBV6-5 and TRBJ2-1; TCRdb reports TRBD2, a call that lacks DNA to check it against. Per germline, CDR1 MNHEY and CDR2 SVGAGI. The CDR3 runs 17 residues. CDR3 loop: CASSYTYSGVAYNEQFF.

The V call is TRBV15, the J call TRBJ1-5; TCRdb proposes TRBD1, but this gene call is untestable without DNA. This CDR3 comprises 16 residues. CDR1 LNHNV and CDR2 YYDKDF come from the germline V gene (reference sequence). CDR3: CATSRGQFLGNQPQHF.

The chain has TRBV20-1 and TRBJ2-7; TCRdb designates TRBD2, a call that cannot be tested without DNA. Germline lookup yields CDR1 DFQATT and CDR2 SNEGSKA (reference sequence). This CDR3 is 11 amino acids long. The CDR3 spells CSQREDYEQYF.

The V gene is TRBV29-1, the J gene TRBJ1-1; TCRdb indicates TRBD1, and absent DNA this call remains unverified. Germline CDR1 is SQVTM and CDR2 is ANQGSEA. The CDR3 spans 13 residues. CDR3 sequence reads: CSASLRDNTEAFF.

The CDR3 is CASSQLPTSGGVSSYNEQFF. This chain links TRBV14 with TRBJ2-1; TCRdb outputs TRBD2, but without DNA this stays unchecked. CDR3 length equals 20 residues. The germline CDR1 and CDR2 sequences are SGHDN and FVKESK. The variable domain in full, completed from reference TRBV14 and TRBJ2-1, reads EAGVTQFPSHSVIEKGQTVTLRCDPISGHDNLYWYRRVMGKEIKFLLHFVKESKQDESGMPNNRFLAERTGGTYSTLKVQPAELEDSGVYFCASSQLPTSGGVSSYNEQFFGPGTRLTVL.

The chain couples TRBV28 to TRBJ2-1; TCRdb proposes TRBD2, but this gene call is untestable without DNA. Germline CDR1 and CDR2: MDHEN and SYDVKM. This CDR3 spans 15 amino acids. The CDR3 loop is CASSLTSGRYNEQFF.

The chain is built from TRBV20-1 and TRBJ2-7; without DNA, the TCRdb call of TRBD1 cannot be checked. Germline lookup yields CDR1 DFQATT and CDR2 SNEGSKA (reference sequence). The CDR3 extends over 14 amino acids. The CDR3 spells CSATGQGSFYEQYF.

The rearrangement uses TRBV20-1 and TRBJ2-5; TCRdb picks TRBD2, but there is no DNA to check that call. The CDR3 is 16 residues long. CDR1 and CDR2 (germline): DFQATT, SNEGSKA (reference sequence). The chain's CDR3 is CSARDNSGGAQETQYF.